This TCR beta chain was identified in a study of blood T cell repertoires in COVID-19. Some clones are missing from TCRdb's copy, which holds only in-frame ones; the method was immunoSEQ multiplex PCR. This table holds 50,000 or so clones, approximately 80% found once. Losses at the gene ends were 3 bases for V and 4 bases for J; bases not matched to a gene: 7. CDR1 SGHDT and CDR2 YYEEEE come from the germline V gene. The CDR3 covers 15 residues. The rearrangement uses TRBV5-6 and TRBJ1-1, with 9 bases matching TRBD1. The source of this sequence is a human donor with active or convalescent COVID-19. The donor label of this sample is uncertain. The sample consisted of peripheral blood. The CDR3 sequence is CASSSPGQGATEAFF. CDR3 nucleotide sequence: TGTGCCAGCAGCTCGCCGGGACAGGGAGCCACTGAAGCTTTCTTT.